One TCR beta chain is described in this entry. The sample originates from a study of T-cell memory formation after mild COVID-19. Trimming shortened V by 6 bases and J by 1 base, and 18 bases separated the two germline ends. Germline V gene data show CDR1 as SEHNR and CDR2 as FQNEAQ (reference sequence). The CDR3 is 16 amino acids. MiXCR was run by TCRdb on the 5' RACE reads, yielding one entry per CDR3 protein. The sample carries fewer than 350,000 distinct CDR3 sequences, about 15% recorded once. This clonotype originated in a man between 18 and 35 years old who had mild COVID-19 (a few samples of this study predate the infection). Cell type and time point are not known. The sample consisted of PBMCs or a T cell subset sorted from them (not recorded which). This chain joins TRBV7-9 and TRBJ1-1; weak D call: TRBD1 (5 bases). CDR3 amino acids: CASSYPLTRGNTEAFF. The CDR3 nucleotides read TGTGCCAGCAGTTACCCCCTTACTAGGGGGAACACTGAAGCTTTCTTT.